The rows below give T cell receptor beta chains drawn from one sample of a study of T cells in Graves' hyperthyroidism and ophthalmopathy. TCRdb redid the calling of the multiplex PCR reads with MiXCR, one entry per CDR3 protein. The sample lists around 300,000 distinct CDR3 sequences, about 13% occurring once. Input material: blood. The receptors were sampled from a woman in her thirties or forties with Graves' ophthalmopathy. Both conserved end residues are part of each CDR3. Fields, in order: J gene, D gene, V gene, CDR3 protein. D genes are given only for firm matches.

TRBJ2-1	TRBD2	TRBV11-2	CASSLRLAGPSYNEQFF
TRBJ2-3	TRBD2	TRBV28	CASSKGRGGRTDTQYF
TRBJ2-7	.	TRBV20-1	CSATRDIGKVEQYF
TRBJ2-1	.	TRBV9	CASSDRRFGEQFF
TRBJ2-7	.	TRBV10-3	CAISESGRGTPYEQYF
TRBJ2-1	TRBD2	TRBV28	CASSLIAGGFELQFF
TRBJ1-6	.	TRBV20-1	CSARDTTNNSPLHF
TRBJ2-1	.	TRBV18	CASSPSASDSGKLEFF
TRBJ2-1	TRBD2	TRBV24-1	CATSDSPRQVGLARVNEQFF
TRBJ2-3	TRBD2	TRBV4-2	CASSHGGGARDTQYF
TRBJ2-2	.	TRBV19	CASRFSLTTGELFF
TRBJ1-1	.	TRBV3-1	CASSQGVAGRGNTEAFF
TRBJ1-1	.	TRBV10-3	CAIRPQANTEAFF
TRBJ1-6	.	TRBV5-1	CASSYEGSLGNSPLHF